This TCR beta chain was recorded in a study of T cell changes during pregnancy in multiple sclerosis. J lost 3 bases, V lost 5 bases, and 11 bases had no gene match. This CDR3 has 16 residues. Germline lookup yields CDR1 SNHLY and CDR2 FYNNEI. Sequenced by immunoSEQ multiplex PCR; TCRdb stores in-frame clones only, minus some. This table has 18,000 or so clones, 70% to 90% appearing once. This receptor was obtained from a female donor in good health, enrolled as a control in a pregnancy study. Sequencing used CD8+ T cells from peripheral blood mononuclear cells, obtained in the second trimester of pregnancy. The chain carries TRBV2 and TRBJ1-1, with 8 bases matching TRBD1. The CDR3 region has the DNA TGTGCCAGCAGTCGTAATGGACAGGGTTCAGACACTGAAGCTTTCTTT. Translation: CASSRNGQGSDTEAFF.